The 28 T cell receptor beta chains below all came from one sample that was sequenced in a study of blood T cell repertoires in COVID-19. TCRdb's copy holds only in-frame clones and misses some; the assay was immunoSEQ multiplex PCR. The sample yields 150,000 to 200,000 clones, about nine tenths seen once. The material sequenced was PBMCs or T cells enriched from blood (not recorded which). Source of these receptors: a woman aged 18-29 years who had recovered from COVID-19.

This chain connects TRBV5-1 to TRBJ1-1, with D unresolved. The CDR3 spans 16 residues. Trimming stripped 0 bases from V and 1 base from J, with 13 bases between. Germline CDR1 reads SGHRS; CDR2 reads YFSETQ. DNA of the CDR3: TGCGCCAGCAGCTTGGCCATGATAGCGACGAACACTGAAGCTTTCTTT. Residues: CASSLAMIATNTEAFF. Full variable domain (rest looked up from reference TRBV5-1 and TRBJ1-1): KAGVTQTPRYLIKTRGQQVTLSCSPISGHRSVSWYQQTPGQGLQFLFEYFSETQRNKGNFPGRFSGRQFSNSRSEMNVSTLELGDSALYLCASSLAMIATNTEAFFGQGTRLTVV.

This chain connects TRBV6-5 to TRBJ2-1; 7 bases align to TRBD1. V shed 6 bases, J shed 2 bases, and the junction held 7 bases outside the gene matches. The CDR3 spans 15 residues. CDR1 MNHEY and CDR2 SVGAGI come from the germline V gene. CDR3: CASRDYGTAYNEQFF. The CDR3 bases are TGTGCCAGCAGAGATTACGGGACAGCCTACAATGAGCAGTTCTTC.

DNA of the CDR3: TGTGCCAGCAGTTTTTATGGCCTCTTTAGCAATCAGCCCCAGCATTTT. Amino acids: CASSFYGLFSNQPQHF. V gene TRBV28 combines with J gene TRBJ1-5; D is ambiguous. The CDR3 covers 16 residues. V was clipped by 3 bases and J by 0 bases, with 12 bases between them. Germline V gene lookup returns CDR1 MDHEN and CDR2 SYDVKM.

This chain links TRBV29-1 with TRBJ1-2; 10 bases agree with TRBD1. J was trimmed by 0 bases and V by 4 bases; bases with no gene match: 5. Germline values: CDR1 SQVTM, CDR2 ANQGSEA. The CDR3 extends over 15 amino acids. The DNA of the CDR3 is TGCAGCGTTGGGGGACAGGGGTTGACTAACTATGGCTACACCTTC. This encodes CSVGGQGLTNYGYTF. Full variable domain (rest looked up from reference TRBV29-1 and TRBJ1-2): SAVISQKPSRDICQRGTSLTIQCQVDSQVTMMFWYRQQPGQSLTLIATANQGSEATYESGFVIDKFPISRPNLTFSTLTVSNMSPEDSSIYLCSVGGQGLTNYGYTFGSGTRLTVV.

This clone was counted once. The V gene is TRBV11-2, the J gene TRBJ1-6; D uncertain. Germline values: CDR1 SGHAT, CDR2 FQNNGV. The germline V and J ends were trimmed by 3 bases and 7 bases, with 13 bases remaining between them. The CDR3 loop spans 15 amino acids. CDR3 sequence reads: CASSFSRGNNSPLHF. The CDR3 DNA reads as TGTGCCAGCAGCTTTAGTCGGGGTAACAATTCACCCCTCCACTTT.

Notes on this clone: Other nucleotide sequences in the sample specify the same CDR3. The chain recombines TRBV7-9 with TRBJ2-7; perhaps TRBD1 as D (5 bases). Trimming left V 5 bases short and J 5 bases short, with 7 bases between. The CDR3 is made up of 11 amino acids. CDR1 SEHNR and CDR2 FQNEAQ come from the germline V gene (reference sequence). CDR3 in amino acids: CASSLRDEQYF. The CDR3 region has the DNA TGTGCCAGCAGCCTCAGGGACGAGCAGTACTTC.

This chain joins TRBV5-1 and TRBJ2-7; the D gene is possibly TRBD1 (5 bases). The CDR3 is made up of 13 amino acids. Germline V CDR1 and CDR2: SGHRS, YFSETQ. Trimming removed 5 bases at V and 2 bases at J, with 11 bases between. In nucleotides, the CDR3 is TGCGCCAGCAGATCAGGACAAGCCTACGAGCAGTACTTC. The encoded protein is CASRSGQAYEQYF.

The chain uses TRBV4-1 and TRBJ2-7, with 8 bases that match TRBD1. Germline values: CDR1 MGHRA, CDR2 YSYEKL. This CDR3 has 17 residues. V shed 1 base, J shed 2 bases, and the junction held 10 bases outside the gene matches. Here the CDR3 reads CASSQVPPGQVTYEQYF. CDR3 bases: TGCGCCAGCAGCCAAGTTCCGCCGGGACAGGTGACCTACGAGCAGTACTTC.

The chain is built from TRBV28 and TRBJ1-4; 7 positions match TRBD1. The CDR3 contains 16 residues. Per the germline V gene, CDR1 is MDHEN and CDR2 is SYDVKM. V dropped 6 bases and J dropped 4; count of bases not matched to a gene: 11. The CDR3 DNA follows: TGTGCCAGCAGGCCTACAGGGGTTGGGATTAATGAAAAACTGTTTTTT. Translation gives CASRPTGVGINEKLFF. The whole variable domain, filled in from reference TRBV28 and TRBJ1-4, reads DVKVTQSSRYLVKRTGEKVFLECVQDMDHENMFWYRQDPGLGLRLIYFSYDVKMKEKGDIPEGYSVSREKKERFSLILESASTNQTSMYLCASRPTGVGINEKLFFGSGTQLSVL.

The chain carries TRBV7-9 and TRBJ2-1; tentatively, D is TRBD1 (6 bases). CDR3 length: 13 residues. The germline V and J ends were trimmed by 4 bases and 9 bases, with 13 bases remaining between them. Germline V lookup: CDR1 SEHNR, CDR2 FQNEAQ (reference sequence). CDR3 nucleotide sequence: TGTGCCAGCAGCTCAGAGGGACACTTTGAGCAGTTCTTC. The encoded protein is CASSSEGHFEQFF.

A single count supports this clone. CDR3 sequence: CASSPRLGTYEQYF. DNA for the CDR3: TGTGCCAGCAGCCCCCGCTTGGGCACCTACGAGCAGTACTTC. The rearrangement joins TRBV7-9 to TRBJ2-7; no clear D gene. With 5 bases removed from V and 2 bases from J, the gap between germline ends came to 13 bases. CDR1 SEHNR and CDR2 FQNEAQ come from the germline V gene (reference sequence). The CDR3 has 14 residues.

The chain links TRBV11-3 to TRBJ2-2; D is unclear. V lost 4 bases and J 6 bases, leaving 12 bases between the germline ends. Germline-derived CDR1 and CDR2 are SGHNT and YENEEA. The CDR3 contains 14 residues. CDR3 in DNA: TGTGCCAGCAGCTCCTGGGCCACCTCCGGGGAGCTGTTTTTT. It is translated as CASSSWATSGELFF.

V gene TRBV30 combines with J gene TRBJ2-7; TRBD1 might be the D (5 bases). The CDR3 consists of 15 residues. In germline, CDR1 is GTSNPN, CDR2 SVGIG (reference sequence). The ends were cut back, 2 bases at V and 2 bases at J, with 16 bases in the middle. CDR3 region: CAWSKVLNRPYEQYF. CDR3 bases: TGTGCCTGGAGTAAGGTCTTGAACAGGCCCTACGAGCAGTACTTC.

This clone was counted a few times. The chain combines TRBV19 with TRBJ2-3; 9 bases map to TRBD1. The CDR3 runs 15 residues. V lost 5 bases and J lost 4; bases outside the gene matches: 7. From germline, CDR1 is LNHDA and CDR2 SQIVND (reference sequence). The CDR3 coding sequence is TGTGCCAGTAGTGTCGGGACAGGGCTCCCAGATACGCAGTATTTT. Translated, it gives CASSVGTGLPDTQYF.

The chain links TRBV4-3 to TRBJ2-5, with D possibly TRBD2 on 6 matching bases. The CDR3 is made up of 14 amino acids. Trimming took off 3 bases at V and 1 base at J, with 9 bases between the two ends. The germline CDR1 and CDR2 sequences are LGHNA and YSLEER. The DNA of the CDR3 is TGCGCCAGCAGCCAGGGGACTGGCCAAGAGACCCAGTACTTC. It codes for CASSQGTGQETQYF.

CDR3 nucleotides: TGTGCCAGCAGCTTGTATATTATTCCGGGACAGGAAAGATACAATGAGCAGTTCTTC. This translates into CASSLYIIPGQERYNEQFF. V usage is TRBV5-5 and J usage is TRBJ2-1; 8 bases align to TRBD1. This CDR3 is 19 amino acids long. Germline assignment: CDR1 SGHKS and CDR2 YYEKEE (reference sequence). Unmatched junction bases numbered 16, after V lost 1 base and J lost 4 bases.

This clone was counted a few times. This sequence joins TRBV5-1 and TRBJ1-1; TRBD1 is a possible D gene (5 bases). CDR3 size: 15 residues. Germline CDR1 is SGHRS and CDR2 is YFSETQ. V was pared by 7 bases and J by 2 bases, with 18 bases between. CDR3 coding DNA: TGCGCCAGCGCCCAGCGGAGCGGGGCCAACACTGAAGCTTTCTTT. The encoded protein is CASAQRSGANTEAFF.

This clone was seen once. The chain carries TRBV9 and TRBJ1-4, with D possibly TRBD1 on 6 matching bases. The CDR3 is 16 residues long. Trimming left V 3 bases short and J 3 bases short, with 15 bases between. The V gene's germline CDR1 is SGDLS and CDR2 YYNGEE. CDR3 sequence (DNA): TGTGCCAGCAGCGCCCACCCGGGGGGGCCTAATGAAAAACTGTTTTTT. This encodes CASSAHPGGPNEKLFF.

This clone appeared once. V is TRBV6-5 and J is TRBJ2-5; D uncertain. CDR1 and CDR2 from the germline V gene are MNHEY and SVGAGI. Trimming pared 6 bases from V and 5 bases from J, leaving 13 bases between. CDR3 length: 13 residues. The CDR3 here is CASRFEVSETQYF. The CDR3 DNA follows: TGTGCCAGCAGGTTTGAGGTATCGGAGACCCAGTACTTC.

The chain is built from TRBV27 and TRBJ2-1, with 7 bases matching TRBD2. CDR1 and CDR2 from the germline V gene are MNHEY and SMNVEV (reference sequence). The V gene end was trimmed by 5 bases and the J gene end by 0 bases; junction bases not matched to a gene: 1. The CDR3 is 14 residues long. The CDR3 DNA follows: TGTGCCAGCAGTCGCGGGAGCTCCTACAATGAGCAGTTCTTC. Its translation is CASSRGSSYNEQFF.

This clone was seen more than once but under ten times. This rearrangement joins TRBV18 to TRBJ1-5; D ambiguous. Germline CDR1 reads KGHSH; CDR2 reads LQKENI. V lost 2 bases to trimming and J lost 5 bases, with 10 bases between them. This CDR3 comprises 14 residues. Written as DNA, the CDR3 is TGTGCCAGCTCACCAGGTGGCGGAGATCAGCCCCAGCATTTT. This encodes CASSPGGGDQPQHF.

The rearrangement joins TRBV28 to TRBJ2-2, with a weak D call TRBD2 (6 bases). The CDR3 extends over 18 amino acids. Germline V gene data show CDR1 as MDHEN and CDR2 as SYDVKM. The V gene lost 7 bases and the J gene lost 5 bases, with 26 bases spanning the gap. The CDR3 DNA sequence: TGTGCCAGCAATTCGTACTTTGGGTGGGGGGTGGCGACCGGGGAGCTGTTTTTT. Its protein is CASNSYFGWGVATGELFF.

The rearrangement uses TRBV4-3 and TRBJ1-4; TRBD1 matches 10 bases. The CDR3 runs 16 residues. The germline CDR1 and CDR2 sequences are LGHNA and YSLEER. V lost 1 base to trimming and J lost 7 bases; unmatched junction nucleotides: 6. CDR3 sequence: CASSQGEDRGREKLFF. The CDR3 DNA follows: TGCGCCAGCAGCCAAGGGGAAGACAGGGGGCGTGAAAAACTGTTTTTT.

The rearrangement joins TRBV7-3 to TRBJ2-3, with 7 bases identical to TRBD1. Germline values: CDR1 SGHTA, CDR2 FQGTGA. The length of the CDR3 is 16 residues. With V trimmed by 5 bases and J by 3 bases, 11 bases remained unmatched. The CDR3 bases are TGTGCCAGCAGCCAACGGCAGGCAGGGGGTACAGATACGCAGTATTTT. Encoded protein: CASSQRQAGGTDTQYF.

This sequence joins TRBV9 and TRBJ2-7; 7 bases fit TRBD1. The trim removed 3 bases at V and 4 bases at J, leaving 10 bases unmatched. The CDR3 spans 15 residues. Germline V gene lookup returns CDR1 SGDLS and CDR2 YYNGEE. The DNA of the CDR3 is TGTGCCAGCAGCGGTGGACAGGCCCTGGGTTACGAGCAGTACTTC. Protein product: CASSGGQALGYEQYF.

The J gene is TRBJ2-7, the V gene TRBV6-2 or TRBV6-3; TRBD1 is a possible D gene (6 bases). V lost 6 bases and J lost 0, with 12 bases in between. Germline V gene lookup returns CDR1 MNHEY and CDR2 SVGEGT. The CDR3 has 14 amino acids. The CDR3 region is CASSDRTNSYEQYF. In DNA form, the CDR3 reads TGTGCCAGCAGCGACAGGACAAACTCCTACGAGCAGTACTTC.

The chain employs TRBV10-3 and TRBJ2-7; 7 bases agree with TRBD2. This CDR3 region has 12 residues. Germline trimming cut 5 bases from V and 5 bases from J; bases unmatched to any gene: 3. From germline, CDR1 is ENHRY and CDR2 SYGVKD. CDR3 bases: TGTGCCATCAGTTTGGGAGGGAACGAGCAGTACTTC. It yields the protein CAISLGGNEQYF.

J is TRBJ2-7 and V is TRBV11-1, with 7 bases aligning to TRBD1. V lost 3 bases to trimming and J lost 9 bases; unmatched junction nucleotides: 5. CDR3 length: 12 residues. Germline-derived CDR1 and CDR2 are SGHAT and FQDESV (reference sequence). The CDR3 DNA sequence: TGTGCCAGCAGCTTGGACAGGTCTTGGCAGTACTTC. The encoded protein is CASSLDRSWQYF.